The entry below gives a single T cell receptor (beta chain) sequence along with its context. The antigen is unknown. V lost 2 bases to trimming and J lost 5 bases, with 15 bases between them. In germline, CDR1 is MNHNY, CDR2 SVGAGI (reference sequence). This CDR3 comprises 15 residues. Some clones are missing from TCRdb's copy, which holds only in-frame ones; the method was immunoSEQ multiplex PCR. The profile shows 50,000 or so clones, under 95% of them singletons. The entry originates in a study of graft-versus-host responses after intestinal transplantation. Looking at the study overall: Anti-thymocyte globulin induction was given to all recipients, followed by tacrolimus and steroids for 3 to 4 years.

Study outcomes and limitations: The presence of high graft-versus-host to host-versus-graft clonal ratios in allografts characterized patients with graft-donor T cell macrochimerism. GvH clonotypes were identified within recipient marrow, with a subset emerging first in ileum or blood.

This clonotype originated in a human patient who received an intestinal transplant, so some T cells may come from the graft donor. The specimen was PBMCs, collected around 120 days after intestinal transplantation. The chain couples TRBV6-6 to TRBJ1-1; D is unclear. The CDR3 nucleotides read TGTGCCAGCAGTTACAGCTGGGAGGGTAGTACTGAAGCTTTCTTT. This translates into CASSYSWEGSTEAFF.